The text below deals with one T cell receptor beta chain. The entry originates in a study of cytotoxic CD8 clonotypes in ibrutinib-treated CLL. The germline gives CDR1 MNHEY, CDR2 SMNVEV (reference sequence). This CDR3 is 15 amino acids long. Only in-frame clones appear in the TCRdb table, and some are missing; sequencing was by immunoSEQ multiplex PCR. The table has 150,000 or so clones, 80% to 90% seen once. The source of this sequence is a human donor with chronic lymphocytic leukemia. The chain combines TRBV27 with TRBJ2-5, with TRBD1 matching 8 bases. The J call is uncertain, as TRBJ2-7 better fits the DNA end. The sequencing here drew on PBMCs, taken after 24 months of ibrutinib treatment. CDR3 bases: TGTGCCAGCAGTTTCAGTACAGGGGGGACCTACGAGCAGTACTTC. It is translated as CASSFSTGGTYEQYF.